A selection of T cell receptor beta chains follows, all from one sample in a study of blood T cell repertoires in COVID-19. The assay was immunoSEQ multiplex PCR, and TCRdb's table has in-frame clones only and misses some. The repertoire holds around 300,000 clones, with roughly 87% as singletons. What was sequenced was peripheral blood. The source is a man aged 45-65 years with active or convalescent COVID-19. CDR3s include the opening cysteine and the closing phenylalanine or tryptophan. The order of the fields is D gene, J gene, V gene, clone size, CDR3 protein, CDR3 DNA. A D gene is named only where the DNA matches it firmly. A row's size may be missing; if present it is once, few, many or a size class.

>TRBD2|TRBJ2-2|TRBV2|-
CASSPGGGTGELFF
TGTGCCAGCAGCCCCGGCGGGGGGACCGGGGAGCTGTTTTTT
>-|TRBJ1-6|TRBV6-1|-
CASSEGGTGGSPLHF
TGTGCCAGCAGTGAGGGGGGGACGGGAGGTTCACCCCTCCACTTT
>-|TRBJ1-4|TRBV14|-
CASSQVGRGMEEKLFF
TGTGCCAGCAGCCAAGTGGGAAGGGGGATGGAGGAAAAACTGTTTTTT
>-|TRBJ2-5|TRBV27|-
CASSDQDAGKTQYF
TGTGCCAGCAGTGACCAGGACGCGGGGAAGACCCAGTACTTC
>TRBD1|TRBJ1-2|TRBV7-2|-
CASSPGQNYGYTF
TGTGCCAGCAGTCCGGGACAGAACTATGGCTACACCTTC
>TRBD2|TRBJ2-7|TRBV20-1|-
CSASLAGAYEQYF
TGCAGTGCTAGTCTAGCGGGCGCCTACGAGCAGTACTTC
>-|TRBJ1-1|TRBV18|few
CASSPGEATEAFF
TGTGCCAGCTCACCTGGAGAGGCCACTGAAGCTTTCTTT
>-|TRBJ2-7|TRBV24-1|-
CATSDGTGLYEQYF
TGTGCCACCAGTGACGGAACAGGCCTTTACGAGCAGTACTTC
>TRBD1|TRBJ2-2|TRBV5-8|-
CASSFPGQSGELFF
TGTGCCAGCAGCTTTCCGGGACAGTCCGGGGAGCTGTTTTTT
>TRBD2|TRBJ2-1|TRBV5-1|-
CASRSGTGGNEQFF
TGCGCCAGCAGAAGCGGGACGGGGGGCAATGAGCAGTTCTTC
>-|TRBJ2-7|TRBV7-2|-
CASSFAPSAVTYEQYF
TGTGCCAGCAGCTTCGCCCCGTCAGCGGTCACCTACGAGCAGTACTTC
>-|TRBJ2-7|TRBV6-5|once
CASIEGGEFYEQYF
TGTGCCAGCATCGAAGGAGGGGAGTTCTACGAGCAGTACTTC
>TRBD2|TRBJ2-3|TRBV28|-
CASSSPFRLAGSDTQYF
TGTGCCAGCAGTTCTCCCTTTCGACTAGCGGGATCAGATACGCAGTATTTT
>-|TRBJ2-5|TRBV28|-
CASTTFGGGGGETQYF
TGTGCCAGCACCACTTTTGGAGGAGGGGGCGGGGAGACCCAGTACTTC
>-|TRBJ1-2|TRBV4-3|-
CASSKTTGSTYGYTF
TGCGCCAGCAGCAAAACGACAGGATCGACCTATGGCTACACCTTC
>TRBD1|TRBJ1-2|TRBV27|-
CASSSRGSYGYTF
TGTGCCAGCAGTTCCAGGGGGTCCTATGGCTACACCTTC
>TRBD2|TRBJ2-1|TRBV2|-
CASNSGTSGYNEQFF
TGTGCCAGCAACTCCGGGACTAGCGGGTACAATGAGCAGTTCTTC
>TRBD2|TRBJ2-3|TRBV5-5|-
CASSKGLAGGYDPDTQYF
TGTGCCAGCAGCAAGGGACTAGCGGGGGGCTACGATCCAGATACGCAGTATTTT
>TRBD2|TRBJ2-1|TRBV6-5|-
CASSSSSGGYNEQFF
TGTGCCAGCAGTTCTTCTAGCGGGGGATACAATGAGCAGTTCTTC
>-|TRBJ2-7|TRBV28|-
CASNPGDTGTYEQYF
TGTGCCAGCAACCCAGGCGATACGGGAACCTACGAGCAGTACTTC
>-|TRBJ1-2|TRBV19|-
CAKRRDFYGYTF
TGTGCCAAGAGAAGGGACTTCTATGGCTACACCTTC
>TRBD1|TRBJ2-7|TRBV7-2|-
CASSSQGGTGTYEQYF
TGTGCCAGCAGCTCACAAGGAGGGACAGGGACCTACGAGCAGTACTTC
>TRBD1|TRBJ1-4|TRBV5-6|-
CASSLAQGVIIEKLFF
TGTGCCAGCAGCTTGGCACAGGGGGTAATAATTGAAAAACTGTTTTTT
>TRBD2|TRBJ2-3|TRBV11-1|-
CASSFGTSGRSDTQYF
TGTGCCAGCAGCTTTGGGACTAGCGGACGTTCAGATACGCAGTATTTT
>TRBD1|TRBJ2-7|TRBV7-2|few
CASSFGTGKAYEQYF
TGTGCCAGCAGCTTCGGGACAGGGAAAGCCTACGAGCAGTACTTC
>TRBD1|TRBJ2-7|TRBV6-5|-
CASRWTGGREQYF
TGTGCCAGCAGGTGGACAGGGGGACGCGAGCAGTACTTC
>TRBD1|TRBJ1-1|TRBV7-9|-
CASSLTGTGNTEAFF
TGTGCCAGCAGCCTCACCGGGACAGGAAACACTGAAGCTTTCTTT
>-|TRBJ1-6|TRBV7-6|-
CASSLEHGGSPLHF
TGTGCCAGCAGCTTAGAACACGGCGGTTCACCCCTCCACTTT
>TRBD2|TRBJ2-7|TRBV7-8|-
CASSLGFPSGTTYEQYF
TGTGCCAGCAGCTTAGGTTTCCCTAGCGGGACAACCTACGAGCAGTACTTC
>-|TRBJ1-1|TRBV7-9|-
CASSFPDNTEAFF
TGTGCCAGCAGCTTCCCAGATAACACTGAAGCTTTCTTT
>-|TRBJ2-7|TRBV7-3|-
CASSPTSSPLEQYF
TGTGCCAGCAGCCCAACCTCTAGCCCTTTGGAGCAGTACTTC
>-|TRBJ2-7|TRBV6-2/TRBV6-3|few
CASSLDYEQYF
TGTGCCAGCAGTCTAGATTACGAGCAGTACTTC
>-|TRBJ1-2|TRBV7-9|few
CASSSQGSGYGYTF
TGTGCCAGCAGCTCACAGGGTTCAGGCTATGGCTACACCTTC
>TRBD1|TRBJ1-6|TRBV30|-
CAWSKHRSGTGDSPLHF
TGTGCCTGGAGTAAACACCGATCCGGGACAGGGGACTCACCCCTCCACTTT
>TRBD1|TRBJ2-2|TRBV7-3|-
CASSDRGRSTGELFF
TGTGCCAGCAGCGACAGGGGGCGAAGTACCGGGGAGCTGTTTTTT
>TRBD2|TRBJ2-3|TRBV28|-
CASSSAGPDTQYF
TGTGCCAGCAGTTCAGCGGGACCTGATACGCAGTATTTT
>TRBD2|TRBJ2-5|TRBV30|-
CAWSIAGGRETQYF
TGTGCCTGGAGTATAGCGGGAGGGCGAGAGACCCAGTACTTC